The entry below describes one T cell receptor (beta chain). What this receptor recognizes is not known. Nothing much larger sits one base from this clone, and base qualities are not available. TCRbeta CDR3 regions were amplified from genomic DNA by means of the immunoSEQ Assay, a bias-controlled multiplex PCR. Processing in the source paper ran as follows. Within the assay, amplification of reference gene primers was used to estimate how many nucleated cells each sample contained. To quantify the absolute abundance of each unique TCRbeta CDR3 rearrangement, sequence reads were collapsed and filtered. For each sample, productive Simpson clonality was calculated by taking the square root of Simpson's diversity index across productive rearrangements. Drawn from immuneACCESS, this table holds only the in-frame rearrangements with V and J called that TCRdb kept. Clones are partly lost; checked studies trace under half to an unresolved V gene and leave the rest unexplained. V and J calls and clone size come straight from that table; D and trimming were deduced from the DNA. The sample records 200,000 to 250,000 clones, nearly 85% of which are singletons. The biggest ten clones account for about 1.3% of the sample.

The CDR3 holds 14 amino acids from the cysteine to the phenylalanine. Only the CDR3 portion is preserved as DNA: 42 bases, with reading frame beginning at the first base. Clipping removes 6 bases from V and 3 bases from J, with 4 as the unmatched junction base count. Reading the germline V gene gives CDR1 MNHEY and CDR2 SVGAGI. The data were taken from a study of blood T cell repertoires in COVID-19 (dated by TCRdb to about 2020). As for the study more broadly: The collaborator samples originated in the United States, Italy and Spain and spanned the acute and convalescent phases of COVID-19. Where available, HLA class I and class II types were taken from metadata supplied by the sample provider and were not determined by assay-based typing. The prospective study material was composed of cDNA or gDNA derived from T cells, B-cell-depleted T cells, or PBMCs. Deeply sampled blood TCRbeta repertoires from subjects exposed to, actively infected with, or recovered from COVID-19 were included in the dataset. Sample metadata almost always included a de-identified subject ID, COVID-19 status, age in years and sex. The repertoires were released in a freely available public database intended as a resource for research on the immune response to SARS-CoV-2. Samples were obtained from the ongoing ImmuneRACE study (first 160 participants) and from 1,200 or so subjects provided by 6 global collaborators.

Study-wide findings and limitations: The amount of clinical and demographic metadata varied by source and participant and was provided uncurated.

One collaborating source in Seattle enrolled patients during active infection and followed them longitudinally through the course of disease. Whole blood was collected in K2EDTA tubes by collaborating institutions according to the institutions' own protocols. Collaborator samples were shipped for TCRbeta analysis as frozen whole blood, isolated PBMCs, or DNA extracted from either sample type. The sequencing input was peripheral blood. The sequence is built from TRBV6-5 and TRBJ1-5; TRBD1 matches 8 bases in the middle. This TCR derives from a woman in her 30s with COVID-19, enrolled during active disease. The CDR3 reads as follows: CASSGQGHNQPQHF. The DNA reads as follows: TGTGCCAGCAGCGGACAGGGCCACAATCAGCCCCAGCATTTT.